These 31 T cell receptor beta chains share one sample of origin, sequenced in a study of PD-1 blockade in mismatch repair-deficient tumors. Assay: immunoSEQ multiplex PCR; the TCRdb copy retains only in-frame clones and omits some. The repertoire includes 77,000 or so clones, roughly 80% of them detected once, and approximately 5.5% sits in the top ten. The sequences come from peripheral blood, collected 44 weeks after starting pembrolizumab. These receptors originate from an adult with mismatch repair-deficient cancer.

The chain carries TRBV2 and TRBJ2-5; 9 nucleotides line up with TRBD2. Germline values: CDR1 SNHLY, CDR2 FYNNEI. CDR3 size: 15 residues. The J segment lost 5 bases and the V segment lost 7 bases, leaving 11 bases of the junction unmatched. The DNA for the CDR3 is TGTGCCAGCACCGCGGGGGTAGCGGGAGTTGAGACCCAGTACTTC. Encoded protein: CASTAGVAGVETQYF.

This clone was observed once. The V and J genes are TRBV14 and TRBJ2-1; D gene unclear. V was clipped by 4 bases and J by 0 bases, with 13 bases between them. Germline assignment: CDR1 SGHDN and CDR2 FVKESK. The CDR3 extends over 16 amino acids. The CDR3 is CASSPLGSSSYNEQFF. In DNA form, the CDR3 reads TGTGCCAGCAGCCCCCTTGGGTCGAGCTCCTACAATGAGCAGTTCTTC.

The chain joins TRBV7-9 to TRBJ2-5; 9 nucleotides line up with TRBD2. Germline CDR1 is SEHNR and CDR2 is FQNEAQ (reference sequence). This CDR3 is built from 16 residues. V gave up 1 base and J gave up 0 bases; unmatched junction bases: 3. The CDR3 sequence is CASSLGSSGNQETQYF. CDR3 nucleotides: TGTGCCAGCAGCTTAGGATCTAGCGGGAACCAAGAGACCCAGTACTTC.

CDR3 amino acids: CASSPTFSYGYTF. DNA of the CDR3: TGTGCCAGCAGCCCCACGTTTTCTTATGGCTACACCTTC. V usage is TRBV7-2 and J usage is TRBJ1-2; no definite D call. This CDR3 contains 13 residues. Germline V gene sequence: CDR1 SGHTA, CDR2 FQGNSA. Trimming stripped 5 bases from V and 5 bases from J, with 12 bases between.

This clone was detected once. The chain links TRBV6-4 to TRBJ1-5; no clear D gene. The CDR3 covers 14 residues. Per germline, CDR1 MRHNA and CDR2 SNTAGT. The V gene lost 0 bases and the J gene lost 0 bases, with 3 bases spanning the gap. In nucleotides, the CDR3 is TGTGCCAGCAGTGACTCGTATAGCAATCAGCCCCAGCATTTT. Its translation: CASSDSYSNQPQHF.

This sequence joins TRBV28 and TRBJ1-2; D remains ambiguous. The germline V gene encodes CDR1 MDHEN and CDR2 SYDVKM. CDR3 length equals 13 residues. Between the trimmed V and J ends, which lost 5 bases and 3 bases, there was a span of 10 bases. CDR3 residues: CASSLQRDYGYTF. CDR3 nucleotide sequence: TGTGCCAGCAGTCTACAGAGGGACTATGGCTACACCTTC.

The chain is built from TRBV12-2 and TRBJ2-7; the listed D gene, TRBD1, was not tested against the DNA. TRBV12-2 is a pseudogene locus. CDR3 length: 15 residues. The CDR3 nucleotides read TGTGCCAGCAGCTCAGGGCGGCAGGGGGTTTACGAGCAGTACTTC. This sequence encodes CASSSGRQGVYEQYF.

V usage is TRBV18 and J usage is TRBJ2-1; 7 bases are a match to TRBD2. After removal of 1 base from V and 3 bases from J, the junction contained 6 bases not matched to a gene. CDR1 is KGHSH, CDR2 LQKENI, per germline. The CDR3 length is 16 residues. The CDR3: CASSPRGGEDYNEQFF. CDR3 coding DNA: TGTGCCAGCTCACCACGGGGAGGGGAAGACTACAATGAGCAGTTCTTC.

The chain recombines TRBV10-3 with TRBJ2-7; 11 bases fit TRBD2. This CDR3 is 14 amino acids long. Germline CDR1 ENHRY, CDR2 SYGVKD. V was clipped by 4 bases and J by 9 bases; unmatched bases: 8. CDR3 sequence (DNA): TGTGCCATCAGTGTAGGTCTAGCGGGAGGAGTGCAGTACTTC. Translation: CAISVGLAGGVQYF.

This chain uses TRBV10-1 with TRBJ2-1; 8 bases line up with TRBD1. CDR1 and CDR2 (germline): WNHNN, SYGVQD (reference sequence). The CDR3 consists of 17 residues. Germline trimming cut 5 bases from V and 1 base from J; bases unmatched to any gene: 10. CDR3 bases: TGCGCCAGCAGTTCTACAGGGGGGTACTCATCCTACAATGAGCAGTTCTTC. It encodes CASSSTGGYSSYNEQFF.

This clone has a single count. The chain employs TRBV5-8 and TRBJ2-3, with 11 bases that match TRBD2. CDR1 is SGHTS, CDR2 YDEGEE, per germline. The CDR3 runs to 15 residues. J was trimmed by 4 bases and V by 4 bases; bases with no gene match: 5. The CDR3 DNA follows: TGTGCCAGCAGCCTTAGCGGGAGGGTCTCAGATACGCAGTATTTT. The encoded protein is CASSLSGRVSDTQYF. Based on the CDR3 plus reference TRBV5-8 and TRBJ2-3, the full variable domain is EAGVTQSPTHLIKTRGQQATLRCSPISGHTSVYWYQQALGLGLQFLLWYDEGEERNRGNFPPRFSGRQFPNYSSELNVNALELEDSALYLCASSLSGRVSDTQYFGPGTRLTVL.

For the CDR3, the DNA is TGTGCCAGCAGCGGGACAGAGTACAATGAGCAGTTCTTC. Translating it yields CASSGTEYNEQFF. This chain connects TRBV9 to TRBJ2-1; the D gene is possibly TRBD1 (6 bases). The CDR3 sequence is 13 residues long. V was trimmed by 3 bases and J by 4 bases, leaving 8 bases between them. CDR1 is SGDLS and CDR2 is YYNGEE in the germline V gene.

Relative to its sample, this clone is medium-sized (0.01 to 0.1%). The V gene is TRBV6-1, the J gene TRBJ1-2; no definite D call. V was trimmed by 2 bases and J by 3 bases, leaving 13 bases between them. Germline V gene data show CDR1 as MNHNS and CDR2 as SASEGT. There are 15 residues in the CDR3. CDR3: CASSEKHRSYYGYTF. DNA of the CDR3: TGTGCCAGCAGTGAAAAACACCGGAGTTACTATGGCTACACCTTC.

This clone is a singleton in its sample. The chain uses TRBV18 and TRBJ2-7, with D maybe TRBD1 (6 bases). Germline V gene data show CDR1 as KGHSH and CDR2 as LQKENI. The germline V and J ends were trimmed by 4 bases and 2 bases, with 9 bases remaining between them. The CDR3 has 13 amino acids. The CDR3 region is CASSRGQTYEQYF. The CDR3 DNA follows: TGTGCCAGCTCACGTGGACAGACCTACGAGCAGTACTTC.

The chain uses TRBV10-1 and TRBJ2-5; D is uncertain. Judging by the DNA end, TRBJ2-7 fits better; the J call may be wrong. The CDR3 sequence is 13 residues long. Per the germline V gene, CDR1 is WNHNN and CDR2 is SYGVQD (reference sequence). CDR3 loop: CASSDSHSYEQYF. In nucleotides, the CDR3 is TGCGCCAGCAGTGATTCCCACTCCTACGAGCAGTACTTC.

V is TRBV5-6 and J is TRBJ2-5; 8 bases match TRBD2. Per germline, CDR1 SGHDT and CDR2 YYEEEE. CDR3 size: 15 residues. Germline trimming cut 0 bases from V and 2 bases from J; bases unmatched to any gene: 3. The CDR3 protein is CASSLVGTSQETQYF. The CDR3 nucleotides read TGTGCCAGCAGCTTGGTGGGGACTAGTCAAGAGACCCAGTACTTC.

This clone was seen only a few times. This sequence joins TRBV30 and TRBJ2-7, with a weak D call TRBD1 (5 bases). The ends were cut back, 6 bases at V and 2 bases at J, with 11 bases in the middle. The V gene's germline CDR1 is GTSNPN and CDR2 SVGIG (reference sequence). There are 12 residues in the CDR3. The CDR3 region has the DNA TGTGCCTGTCCGACAGAAACCTACGAGCAGTACTTC. Its protein product is CACPTETYEQYF.

The table lists this clone with a few counts. V and J are TRBV7-2 and TRBJ2-7; 9 nucleotides match TRBD2. Germline CDR1 is SGHTA and CDR2 is FQGNSA. J was trimmed by 4 bases and V by 5 bases; bases with no gene match: 6. The CDR3 covers 14 residues. CDR3 bases: TGTGCCAGCAGCCTTAGGACTAGCGCTTACGAGCAGTACTTC. This encodes CASSLRTSAYEQYF.

The gene calls are TRBV30 and TRBJ2-5; TRBD1 aligns across 7 bases. The ends lost 3 bases at V and 5 bases at J; junction bases unmatched: 6. Germline V gene lookup returns CDR1 GTSNPN and CDR2 SVGIG (reference sequence). There are 13 residues in the CDR3. CDR3 sequence: CAWSRQGWETQYF. In DNA, the CDR3 is TGTGCCTGGAGCCGACAGGGTTGGGAGACCCAGTACTTC. The full variable domain, in which reference TRBV30 and TRBJ2-5 provide the parts outside the CDR3, is SQTIHQWPATLVQPVGSPLSLECTVEGTSNPNLYWYRQAAGRGLQLLFYSVGIGQISSEVPQNLSASRPQDRQFILSSKKLLLSDSGFYLCAWSRQGWETQYFGPGTRLLVL.

This rearrangement joins TRBV10-3 to TRBJ2-1; TRBD2 matches 15 bases. The CDR3 length is 18 residues. Germline V lookup: CDR1 ENHRY, CDR2 SYGVKD. V was pared by 5 bases and J by 0 bases, with 5 bases of the junction left unmatched. The CDR3 coding sequence is TGTGCCATCAGTCACCCGGGACTAGCGGGAGGCTCCTACAATGAGCAGTTCTTC. Its protein product is CAISHPGLAGGSYNEQFF.

The rearrangement links TRBV30 to TRBJ1-1; D uncertain. The germline CDR1 and CDR2 sequences are GTSNPN and SVGIG (reference sequence). The V gene lost 0 bases and the J gene lost 1 base, with 6 bases spanning the gap. This CDR3 spans 13 amino acids. The CDR3 here is CAWSVRGNTEAFF. The CDR3 DNA reads TGTGCCTGGAGTGTACGCGGGAACACTGAAGCTTTCTTT.

The chain recombines TRBV30 with TRBJ1-2; D ambiguous. CDR1 and CDR2 (germline): GTSNPN, SVGIG (reference sequence). V lost 2 bases to trimming and J lost 6 bases, with 16 bases between them. CDR3 length: 14 amino acids. The CDR3 coding sequence is TGTGCCTGGAGTCCTCATTTCGATTCCCATGGCTACACCTTC. As protein: CAWSPHFDSHGYTF.

Only one count was recorded for this clone. The chain joins TRBV18 to TRBJ2-1; D unresolved. This CDR3 is built from 11 residues. CDR1 is KGHSH and CDR2 is LQKENI in the germline V gene. The V and J ends lost 3 bases and 7 bases respectively, with 4 bases between them. DNA of the CDR3: TGTGCCAGCTCACCCATGAATGAGCAGTTCTTC. Protein product: CASSPMNEQFF.

V and J are TRBV11-2 and TRBJ1-3; D gene unclear. The V end lost 1 base, the J end lost 0 bases, and 7 bases lay between the germline ends. The CDR3 runs to 15 residues. CDR1 is SGHAT, CDR2 FQNNGV, per germline. In DNA, the CDR3 is TGTGCCAGCAGCTTAGGGGCACACTCTGGAAACACCATATATTTT. This sequence encodes CASSLGAHSGNTIYF. Full variable domain (rest looked up from reference TRBV11-2 and TRBJ1-3): EAGVAQSPRYKIIEKRQSVAFWCNPISGHATLYWYQQILGQGPKLLIQFQNNGVVDDSQLPKDRFSAERLKGVDSTLKIQPAKLEDSAVYLCASSLGAHSGNTIYFGEGSWLTVV.

The chain uses TRBV6-5 and TRBJ1-5; D call uncertain. CDR1 and CDR2 from the germline V gene are MNHEY and SVGAGI. Trimming shortened V by 0 bases and J by 5 bases, and 14 bases separated the two germline ends. This CDR3 contains 16 residues. DNA of the CDR3: TGTGCCAGCAGTTACTCATTCTCCAACGGACATCAGCCCCAGCATTTT. It codes for CASSYSFSNGHQPQHF.

This chain joins TRBV18 and TRBJ1-1; D call uncertain. CDR3 size: 15 residues. Deletions cut 5 bases from V and 2 bases from J, with 15 bases between. The germline gives CDR1 KGHSH, CDR2 LQKENI. The CDR3 DNA reads as TGTGCCAGCTCAGTTGTGGCACAGAAAAACACTGAAGCTTTCTTT. Residues: CASSVVAQKNTEAFF.

The rearrangement joins TRBV7-8 to TRBJ2-2, with D tentatively TRBD1 or TRBD2 (5 bases each). V lost 4 bases, J lost 6 bases, and 21 bases lay in between. The germline V gene has CDR1 SGHVS and CDR2 FQNEAQ. The CDR3 consists of 17 residues. This CDR3 is CASSSDSLARGSGELFF. The CDR3 nucleotides read TGTGCCAGCAGCTCCGACTCGTTGGCGAGGGGCTCCGGGGAGCTGTTTTTT.

This clone has just a few counts. V gene TRBV5-4 combines with J gene TRBJ2-1; D call uncertain. V lost 2 bases to trimming and J lost 6 bases, with 12 bases between them. Germline V lookup: CDR1 SGHNT, CDR2 YYREEE (reference sequence). There are 14 residues in the CDR3. The CDR3 nucleotides read TGTGCCAGCAGCTTTAACCACAAGGTCAATGAGCAGTTCTTC. This translates into CASSFNHKVNEQFF.

This chain uses TRBV5-1 with TRBJ1-4; 7 positions agree with TRBD1. Germline CDR1 and CDR2: SGHRS and YFSETQ. This CDR3 is built from 15 residues. J gave up 7 bases and V 4 bases, and 10 bases lay outside the gene matches. CDR3 residues: CASSPEVRGLEKLFF. The DNA for the CDR3 is TGCGCCAGCAGCCCCGAGGTTAGGGGGCTTGAAAAACTGTTTTTT.

The chain joins TRBV6-1 to TRBJ2-2, with D tentatively TRBD2 (6 bases). Per the germline V gene, CDR1 is MNHNS and CDR2 is SASEGT. This CDR3 spans 16 amino acids. Deletions cut 3 bases from V and 8 bases from J, with 19 bases between. The CDR3 coding sequence is TGTGCCAGCAGTGATGAAGCGGGTTTCAGGGTGGGGGAGCTGTTTTTT. It encodes CASSDEAGFRVGELFF.

The table lists this clone with a few counts. CDR3 loop: CASRDMLNYGYTF. The DNA of the CDR3 is TGTGCCAGCAGGGACATGCTTAACTATGGCTACACCTTC. The chain uses TRBV5-6 and TRBJ1-2; possibly TRBD1 for D (5 bases). The CDR3 sequence is 13 residues long. The germline V gene has CDR1 SGHDT and CDR2 YYEEEE. V was pared by 5 bases and J by 1 base, with 9 bases between.